One T cell receptor (beta chain) is described in this entry. The CDR3 loop spans 13 amino acids. CDR1 is MNHNS, CDR2 SASEGT, per germline. Trimming pared 8 bases from V and 5 bases from J, leaving 14 bases between. This specimen comes from a study of T cells in Graves' hyperthyroidism and ophthalmopathy. What was amplified from RNA transcripts were TCR beta CDR3 regions. Initially, a first-round RT-PCR of the TCR CDR3 employed the HTBI primer set. From the multiplex PCR reads, TCRdb called clonotypes with MiXCR, one entry per CDR3 protein. Seen here are hundreds of thousands of distinct CDR3 sequences, roughly 13% observed once, and the top ten hold 5.8%. Exclusion of a patient resulted from uncontrolled infection, other autoimmune disease, pregnancy or lactation.

This receptor was identified in a woman in her twenties or thirties with Graves' hyperthyroidism that later progressed to Graves' ophthalmopathy. V is TRBV6-1 and J is TRBJ2-3; D unresolved. The sample was blood. CDR3 DNA sequence: TGTGCCAGCGGAATCGCCCTCGGAGATACGCAGTATTTT. As protein: CASGIALGDTQYF.